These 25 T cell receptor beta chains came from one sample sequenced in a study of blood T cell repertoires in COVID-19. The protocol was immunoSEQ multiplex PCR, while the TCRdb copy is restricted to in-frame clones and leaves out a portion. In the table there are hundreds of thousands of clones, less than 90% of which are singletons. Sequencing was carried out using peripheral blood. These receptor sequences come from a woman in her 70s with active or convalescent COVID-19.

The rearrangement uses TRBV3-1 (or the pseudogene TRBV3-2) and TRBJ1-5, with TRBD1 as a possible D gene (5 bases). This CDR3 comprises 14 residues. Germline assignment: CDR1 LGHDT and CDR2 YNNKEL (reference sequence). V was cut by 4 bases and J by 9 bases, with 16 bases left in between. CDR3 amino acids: CASSRGTAWRPQHF. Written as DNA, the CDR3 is TGTGCCAGCAGCCGCGGGACGGCTTGGCGGCCCCAGCATTTT.

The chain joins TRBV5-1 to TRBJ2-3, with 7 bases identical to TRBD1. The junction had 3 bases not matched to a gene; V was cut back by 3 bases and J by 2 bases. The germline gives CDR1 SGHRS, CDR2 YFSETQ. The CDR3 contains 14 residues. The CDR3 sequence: CASSSDRITDTQYF. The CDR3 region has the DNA TGCGCCAGCAGCTCGGACAGGATCACAGATACGCAGTATTTT.

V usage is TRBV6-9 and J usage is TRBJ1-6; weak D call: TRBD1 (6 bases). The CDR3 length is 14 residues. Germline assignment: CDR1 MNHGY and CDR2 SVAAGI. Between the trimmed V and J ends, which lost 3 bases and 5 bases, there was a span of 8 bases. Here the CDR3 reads CASSYRGNNSPLHF. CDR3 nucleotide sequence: TGTGCCAGCAGTTACAGGGGAAATAATTCACCCCTCCACTTT.

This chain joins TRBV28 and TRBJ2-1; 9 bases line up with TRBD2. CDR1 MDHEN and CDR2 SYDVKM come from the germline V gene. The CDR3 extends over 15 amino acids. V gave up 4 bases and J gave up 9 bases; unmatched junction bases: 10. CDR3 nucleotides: TGTGCCAGCAGTTCTCCGGGACTAGCTCTCGGTGAGCAGTTCTTC. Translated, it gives CASSSPGLALGEQFF.

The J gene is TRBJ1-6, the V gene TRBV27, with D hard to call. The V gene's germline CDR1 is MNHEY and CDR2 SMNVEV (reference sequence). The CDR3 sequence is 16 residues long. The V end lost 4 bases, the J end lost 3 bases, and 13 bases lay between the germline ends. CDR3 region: CASSSLLDGYNSPLHF. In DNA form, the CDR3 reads TGTGCCAGCAGTTCCCTCCTAGACGGCTATAATTCACCCCTCCACTTT.

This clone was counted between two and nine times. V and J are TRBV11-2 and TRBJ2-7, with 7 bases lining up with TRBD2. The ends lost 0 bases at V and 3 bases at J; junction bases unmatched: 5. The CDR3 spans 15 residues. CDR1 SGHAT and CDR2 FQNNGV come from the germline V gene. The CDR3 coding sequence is TGTGCCAGCAGCTTAGATAGGGGAGGGTACTACGAGCAGTACTTC. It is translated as CASSLDRGGYYEQYF.

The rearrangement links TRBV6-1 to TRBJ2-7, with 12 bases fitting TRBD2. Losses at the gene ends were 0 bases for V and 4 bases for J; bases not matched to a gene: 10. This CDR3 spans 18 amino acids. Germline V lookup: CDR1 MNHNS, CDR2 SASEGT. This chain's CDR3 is CASSEALTSTSGRYEQYF. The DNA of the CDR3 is TGTGCCAGCAGTGAAGCGTTAACCTCGACTAGCGGGAGATACGAGCAGTACTTC.

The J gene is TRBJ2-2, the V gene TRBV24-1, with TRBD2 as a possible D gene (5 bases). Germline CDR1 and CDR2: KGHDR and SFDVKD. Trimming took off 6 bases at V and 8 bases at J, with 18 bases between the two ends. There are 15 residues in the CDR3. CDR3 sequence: CATSPSLIEGGELFF. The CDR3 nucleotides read TGTGCCACCAGTCCGTCACTTATTGAGGGTGGGGAGCTGTTTTTT.

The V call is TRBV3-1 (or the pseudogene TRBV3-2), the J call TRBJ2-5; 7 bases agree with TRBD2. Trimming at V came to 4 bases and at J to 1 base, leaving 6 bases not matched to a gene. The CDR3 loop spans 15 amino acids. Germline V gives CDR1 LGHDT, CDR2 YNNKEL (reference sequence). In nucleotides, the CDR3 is TGTGCCAGCAGCCCCTGGGGGGGGTCCCAAGAGACCCAGTACTTC. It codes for CASSPWGGSQETQYF.

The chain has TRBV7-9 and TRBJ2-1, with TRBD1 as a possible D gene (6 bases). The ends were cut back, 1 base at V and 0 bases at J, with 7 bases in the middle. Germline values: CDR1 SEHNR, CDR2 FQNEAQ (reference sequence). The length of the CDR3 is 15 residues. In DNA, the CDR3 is TGTGCCAGCAGCTTAGTAGGGGGCTCCTACAATGAGCAGTTCTTC. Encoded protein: CASSLVGGSYNEQFF.

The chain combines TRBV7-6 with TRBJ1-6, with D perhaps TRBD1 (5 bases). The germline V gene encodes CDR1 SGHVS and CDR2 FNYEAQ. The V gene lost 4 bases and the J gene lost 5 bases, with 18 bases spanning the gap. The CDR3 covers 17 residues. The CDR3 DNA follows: TGTGCCAGCAGCTCACTCCCGCCACAGGTTAATAATTCACCCCTCCACTTT. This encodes CASSSLPPQVNNSPLHF.

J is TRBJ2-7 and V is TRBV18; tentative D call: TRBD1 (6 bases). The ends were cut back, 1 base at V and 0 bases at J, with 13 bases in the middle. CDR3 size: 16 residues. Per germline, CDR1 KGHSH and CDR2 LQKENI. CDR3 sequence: CASSPRQGMSSYEQYF. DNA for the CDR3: TGTGCCAGCTCACCACGGCAGGGGATGAGCTCCTACGAGCAGTACTTC.

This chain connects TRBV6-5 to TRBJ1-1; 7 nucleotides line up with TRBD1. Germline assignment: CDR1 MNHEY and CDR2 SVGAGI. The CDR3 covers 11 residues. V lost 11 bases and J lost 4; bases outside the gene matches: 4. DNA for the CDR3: TGTGCCTCGACAGGGCTCACTGAAGCTTTCTTT. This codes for CASTGLTEAFF.

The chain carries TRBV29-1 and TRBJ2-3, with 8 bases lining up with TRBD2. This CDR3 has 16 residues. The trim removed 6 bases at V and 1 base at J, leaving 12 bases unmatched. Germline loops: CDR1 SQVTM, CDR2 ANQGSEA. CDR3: CSVLGGAVWGTDTQYF. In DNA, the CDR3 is TGCAGCGTGCTCGGGGGGGCGGTTTGGGGCACAGATACGCAGTATTTT.

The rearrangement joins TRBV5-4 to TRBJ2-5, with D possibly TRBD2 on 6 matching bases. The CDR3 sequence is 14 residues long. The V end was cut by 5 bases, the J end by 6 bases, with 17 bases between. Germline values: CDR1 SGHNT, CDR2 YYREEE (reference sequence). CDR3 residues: CASRPGGAGKTQYF. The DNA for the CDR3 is TGTGCCAGCAGACCTGGCGGGGCAGGGAAGACCCAGTACTTC.

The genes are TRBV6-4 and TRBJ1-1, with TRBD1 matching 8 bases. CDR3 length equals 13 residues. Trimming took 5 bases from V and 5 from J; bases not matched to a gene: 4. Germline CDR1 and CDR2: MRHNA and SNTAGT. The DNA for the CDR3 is TGTGCCAGCAGTACACAGGGGGGTACTGAAGCTTTCTTT. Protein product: CASSTQGGTEAFF.

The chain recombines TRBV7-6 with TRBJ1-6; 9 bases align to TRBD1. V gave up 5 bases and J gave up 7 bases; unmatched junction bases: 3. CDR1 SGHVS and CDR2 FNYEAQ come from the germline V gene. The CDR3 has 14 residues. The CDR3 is CASSRQGENSPLHF. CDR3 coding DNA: TGTGCCAGCAGCCGACAGGGGGAGAATTCACCCCTCCACTTT.

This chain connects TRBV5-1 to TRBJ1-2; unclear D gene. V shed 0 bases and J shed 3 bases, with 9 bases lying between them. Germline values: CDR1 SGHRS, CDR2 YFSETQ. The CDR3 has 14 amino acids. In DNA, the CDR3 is TGCGCCAGCAGCTTGGCCAGTCAGGACTATGGCTACACCTTC. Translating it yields CASSLASQDYGYTF.

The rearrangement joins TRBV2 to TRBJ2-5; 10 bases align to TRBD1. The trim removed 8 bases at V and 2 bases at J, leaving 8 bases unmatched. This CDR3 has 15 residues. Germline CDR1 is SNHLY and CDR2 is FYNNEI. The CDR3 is CASAPDRGRQETQYF. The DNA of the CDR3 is TGTGCCAGCGCCCCCGACAGGGGGCGGCAAGAGACCCAGTACTTC. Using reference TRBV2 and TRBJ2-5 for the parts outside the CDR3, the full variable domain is EPEVTQTPSHQVTQMGQEVILRCVPISNHLYFYWYRQILGQKVEFLVSFYNNEISEKSEIFDDQFSVERPDGSNFTLKIRSTKLEDSAMYFCASAPDRGRQETQYFGPGTRLLVL.

The CDR3 nucleotides read TGTGCCAGCAGTTCACCGGGACAGGGGTTAGGGAATGAGCAGTTCTTC. The encoded protein is CASSSPGQGLGNEQFF. The V gene is TRBV28, the J gene TRBJ2-1, with 10 bases that match TRBD1. V dropped 4 bases and J dropped 7; count of bases not matched to a gene: 10. The CDR3 covers 16 residues. Germline V gene lookup returns CDR1 MDHEN and CDR2 SYDVKM.

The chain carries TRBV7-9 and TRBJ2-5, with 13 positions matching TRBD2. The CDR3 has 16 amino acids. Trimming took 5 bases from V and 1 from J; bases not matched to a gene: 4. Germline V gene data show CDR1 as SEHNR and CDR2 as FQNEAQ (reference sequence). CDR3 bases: TGTGCCAGCAGCCCACTAGCGGGAGGGCTCCAAGAGACCCAGTACTTC. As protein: CASSPLAGGLQETQYF.

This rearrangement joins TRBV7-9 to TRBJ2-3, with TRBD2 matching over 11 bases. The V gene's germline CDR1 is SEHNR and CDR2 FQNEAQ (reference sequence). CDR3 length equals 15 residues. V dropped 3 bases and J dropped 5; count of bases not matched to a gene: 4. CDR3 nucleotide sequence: TGTGCCAGCAGCTTGACTAGCGGGGAGGGAGATACGCAGTATTTT. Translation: CASSLTSGEGDTQYF.

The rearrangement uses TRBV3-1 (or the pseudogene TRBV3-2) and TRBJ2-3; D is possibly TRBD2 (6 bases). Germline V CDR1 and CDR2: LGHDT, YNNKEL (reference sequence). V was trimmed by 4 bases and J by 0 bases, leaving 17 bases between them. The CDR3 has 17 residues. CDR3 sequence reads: CASSRHLAAKSTDTQYF. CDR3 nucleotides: TGTGCCAGCAGCCGACATTTAGCGGCCAAAAGCACAGATACGCAGTATTTT.

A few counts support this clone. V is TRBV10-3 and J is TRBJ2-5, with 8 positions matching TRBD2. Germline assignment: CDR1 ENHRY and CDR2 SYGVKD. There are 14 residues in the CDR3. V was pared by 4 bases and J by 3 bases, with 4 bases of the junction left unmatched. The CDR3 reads CAISAGGNKETQYF. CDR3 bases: TGTGCCATCAGTGCGGGGGGGAATAAAGAGACCCAGTACTTC.

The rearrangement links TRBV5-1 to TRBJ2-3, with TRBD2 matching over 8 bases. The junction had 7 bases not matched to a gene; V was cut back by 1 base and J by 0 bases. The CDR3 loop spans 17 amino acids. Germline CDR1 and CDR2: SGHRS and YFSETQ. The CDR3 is CASSLMSSGSSTDTQYF. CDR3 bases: TGCGCCAGCAGCTTGATGTCTAGCGGGTCTAGCACAGATACGCAGTATTTT.